The clone carrying this T cell receptor (beta chain) came up many times. Its antigen is not identified. This sample was taken from a study of molecular identifiers for immune sequencing clone quantification. Study details: In replicates, the authors split RNA from roughly 18,000 or 92,000 naive CD8 cells five ways and sequenced four. Study conclusions and caveats: In naive cells, clones above 20 RNA copies held under 1% of molecules, whereas in effector cells they held over 99%.

Germline assignment: CDR1 MNHEY and CDR2 SMNVEV (reference sequence). The CDR3 length is 14 residues. Trimming took off 5 bases at V and 0 bases at J, with 10 bases between the two ends. TCRdb ran MiXCR on the PCR reads and lists one entry per CDR3 protein. The data contain a few hundred thousand distinct CDR3 sequences, under 30% of them singletons. This receptor was identified in a human donor in good health. Some libraries in this study had Jurkat cell RNA spiked in. The rearrangement joins TRBV27 to TRBJ1-1; the D is unclear. The sample comprised naive CD8+ T cells from blood, with Jurkat cell RNA spiked in. Subset defined: FACS-sorted CD8+CD4-CCR7+CD45RA+ naive T cells. The CDR3: CASSVQSMNTEAFF. In nucleotides, the CDR3 is TGTGCCAGCAGTGTACAGAGTATGAACACTGAAGCTTTCTTT.